This T cell receptor (beta chain) was recovered during a study of blood T cell repertoires in COVID-19. V dropped 5 bases and J dropped 0; count of bases not matched to a gene: 9. From germline, CDR1 is LNHDA and CDR2 SQIVND (reference sequence). The length of the CDR3 is 16 residues. This table comes from immunoSEQ multiplex PCR, and its TCRdb copy is limited to in-frame clones, with some not included. The profile shows about 270,000 clones, about 89% of them singletons. The specimen was peripheral blood. This chain links TRBV19 with TRBJ1-2; 7 bases fit TRBD1. This TCR derives from a man aged 40-49 years with active or convalescent COVID-19. The CDR3 reads CASSATGPPTNYGYTF. The CDR3 DNA reads TGTGCCAGTAGTGCGACAGGGCCCCCCACTAACTATGGCTACACCTTC.